The 16 T cell receptor beta chains listed next were all sequenced from one sample in a study of CD8+CD57+ T cells in acquired aplastic anemia. It was patients with CD8+CD57+ cell expansion by flow cytometry who were chosen for sequencing. It was genomic DNA that served as the template for profiling TCR beta VDJ and CDR3. In TCRdb, the reads were re-called with MiXCR into one record per CDR3 protein. Here the sample spans 150,000 to 200,000 distinct CDR3 sequences, around half being singletons. Sequencing was done on a sample of sorted CD4+, CD8+, or CD8+CD57+ T cells (not recorded which) from PBMCs. Every receptor here comes from a human donor with aplastic anemia.

The chain employs TRBV7-6 and TRBJ2-7, with D uncertain. From germline, CDR1 is SGHVS and CDR2 FNYEAQ. The V end was cut by 1 base, the J end by 6 bases, with 7 bases between. CDR3 size: 12 residues. The CDR3 coding sequence is TGTGCCAGCAGCTTAGTCAAAAGCGAGCAGTACTTC. Protein: CASSLVKSEQYF.

The rearrangement uses TRBV7-8 and TRBJ1-5, with TRBD1 matching over 7 bases. The CDR3 extends over 15 amino acids. J was trimmed by 6 bases and V by 5 bases; bases with no gene match: 10. CDR1 and CDR2 from the germline V gene are SGHVS and FQNEAQ. The CDR3 DNA sequence: TGTGCCAGCAGCAACCTACAGGGGTTGGGTCAGCCCCAGCATTTT. It encodes CASSNLQGLGQPQHF.

This clonotype showed up many times. V usage is TRBV14 and J usage is TRBJ1-2; D unclear. Trimming shortened V by 0 bases and J by 2 bases, and 10 bases separated the two germline ends. Per the germline V gene, CDR1 is SGHDN and CDR2 is FVKESK. There are 15 residues in the CDR3. The CDR3 sequence is CASSQDIGGNYGYTF. CDR3 sequence (DNA): TGTGCCAGCAGCCAAGATATTGGAGGAAACTATGGCTACACCTTC.

This clonotype was counted at least ten times. The chain uses TRBV6-5 and TRBJ1-4; no firm D call. Deletions cut 2 bases from V and 8 bases from J, with 6 bases between. This CDR3 spans 12 amino acids. CDR1 MNHEY and CDR2 SVGAGI come from the germline V gene. The CDR3 DNA is TGTGCCAGCAGTTACCCGGGCGAAAAACTGTTTTTT. Translated, it gives CASSYPGEKLFF.

The V gene is TRBV19, the J gene TRBJ1-1; perhaps TRBD1 as D (5 bases). Germline values: CDR1 LNHDA, CDR2 SQIVND (reference sequence). CDR3 length equals 16 residues. V shed 6 bases and J shed 1 base, with 18 bases lying between them. CDR3 loop: CASRDQTGTPNTEAFF. In nucleotides, the CDR3 is TGTGCCAGTAGAGACCAGACCGGGACGCCGAACACTGAAGCTTTCTTT.

The rearrangement joins TRBV2 to TRBJ2-5; D unresolved. CDR1 and CDR2 (germline): SNHLY, FYNNEI. V lost 4 bases and J 5 bases, leaving 8 bases between the germline ends. The CDR3 sequence is 12 residues long. CDR3 protein: CASSVGDETQYF. CDR3 nucleotide sequence: TGTGCCAGCAGTGTGGGCGACGAGACCCAGTACTTC.

The table lists this clonotype with a count of one. V is TRBV5-1 and J is TRBJ2-5; 9 nucleotides match TRBD1. The CDR3 is 13 amino acids. Germline V gene lookup returns CDR1 SGHRS and CDR2 YFSETQ. The CDR3 loop reads CSALDRGQETQYF. The CDR3 region has the DNA TGCAGCGCTCTGGACAGGGGACAAGAGACCCAGTACTTC.

This clonotype was picked up many times. The chain recombines TRBV2 with TRBJ1-5; D remains unclear. With 3 bases removed from V and 4 bases from J, the gap between germline ends came to 16 bases. This CDR3 is 16 amino acids long. CDR1 is SNHLY and CDR2 is FYNNEI in the germline V gene. The CDR3 sequence is CASSDRSTLLNQPQHF. The CDR3 DNA sequence: TGTGCCAGCAGTGATCGTTCAACCCTACTTAATCAGCCCCAGCATTTT.

The V call is TRBV10-1, the J call TRBJ2-5, with D hard to call. Trimming left V 2 bases short and J 0 bases short, with 7 bases between. Per the germline V gene, CDR1 is WNHNN and CDR2 is SYGVQD (reference sequence). The CDR3 runs 14 residues. CDR3 DNA sequence: TGCGCCAGCAGTGAGACAGACAACCAAGAGACCCAGTACTTC. This codes for CASSETDNQETQYF.

This clonotype has just a few counts. The chain joins TRBV2 to TRBJ2-3, with D possibly TRBD1 on 6 matching bases. This CDR3 spans 14 amino acids. V shed 6 bases and J shed 1 base, with 11 bases lying between them. The germline V gene has CDR1 SNHLY and CDR2 FYNNEI. This CDR3 is CASSTGLGTDTQYF. The DNA for the CDR3 is TGTGCCAGCAGCACAGGGTTGGGCACAGATACGCAGTATTTT.

In this sample, this clonotype turned up many times. The chain uses TRBV11-2 and TRBJ2-1, with 14 bases matching TRBD2. Trimming cost V 2 bases and J 0 bases; bases outside gene matches: 6. The germline V gene has CDR1 SGHAT and CDR2 FQNNGV. The CDR3 spans 19 residues. The CDR3 sequence is CASSLWTSGGRSSYNEQFF. The CDR3 nucleotides read TGTGCCAGCAGCTTATGGACTAGCGGGGGGCGTAGCTCCTACAATGAGCAGTTCTTC.

The rearrangement uses TRBV20-1 and TRBJ1-5; TRBD1 agrees at 9 bases. J was trimmed by 5 bases and V by 1 base; bases with no gene match: 6. From germline, CDR1 is DFQATT and CDR2 SNEGSKA (reference sequence). The CDR3 has 15 residues. The CDR3 reads CSARASGTGYQPQHF. The CDR3 DNA is TGCAGTGCTAGAGCCTCAGGGACAGGGTATCAGCCCCAGCATTTT.

The sample holds one count of this clonotype. The chain couples TRBV5-6 to TRBJ2-6; D gene uncertain. CDR1 SGHDT and CDR2 YYEEEE come from the germline V gene. Trimming shortened V by 5 bases and J by 4 bases, and 13 bases separated the two germline ends. This CDR3 comprises 15 residues. CDR3 region: CASSTPMGGANVLTF. The CDR3 DNA is TGTGCCAGCAGTACCCCAATGGGCGGGGCCAACGTCCTGACTTTC. The variable domain in full, completed from reference TRBV5-6 and TRBJ2-6, reads DAGVTQSPTHLIKTRGQQVTLRCSPKSGHDTVSWYQQALGQGPQFIFQYYEEEERQRGNFPDRFSGHQFPNYSSELNVNALLLGDSALYLCASSTPMGGANVLTFGAGSRLTVL.

The rearrangement joins TRBV24-1 to TRBJ2-7, with D tentatively TRBD1 (6 bases). The germline V gene encodes CDR1 KGHDR and CDR2 SFDVKD. V shed 0 bases and J shed 4 bases, with 9 bases lying between them. This CDR3 is 14 amino acids long. The CDR3 here is CATSDLWTAYEQYV. DNA for the CDR3: TGTGCCACCAGTGATTTGTGGACAGCGTACGAGCAGTACGTC.

The chain uses TRBV20-1 and TRBJ1-2, with unresolved D. CDR1 is DFQATT and CDR2 is SNEGSKA in the germline V gene (reference sequence). This CDR3 spans 12 amino acids. V lost 6 bases and J 4 bases, leaving 12 bases between the germline ends. CDR3 protein: CSAPPAGYGYTF. CDR3 nucleotide sequence: TGCAGTGCCCCTCCGGCCGGCTATGGCTACACCTTC.

This chain joins TRBV7-6 and TRBJ1-6; no reliable D call. Looked up from germline, CDR1 is SGHVS and CDR2 is FNYEAQ. This CDR3 region has 12 residues. The germline V and J ends were trimmed by 2 bases and 7 bases, with 3 bases remaining between them. The CDR3, as DNA: TGTGCCAGCAGCTTAATGAATTCACCCCTCCACTTT. It translates to CASSLMNSPLHF.